Below are 28 T cell receptor beta chains sequenced from a single sample in a study of patients and donors after allogeneic stem cell transplantation. Using its own MiXCR run on the RT-PCR reads, TCRdb lists one record per CDR3 protein. The sample yields 390,000 or so distinct CDR3 sequences, 16% seen once. The sample was blood, either unsorted or a sorted T cell fraction (not recorded which). The source of these receptors is a human donor who was either an allogeneic HSCT recipient or a stem cell or donor lymphocyte infusion donor (not recorded which). It is not recorded whose cells these are; they may come from a transplant donor.

This clonotype has more than one count but fewer than ten. The rearrangement uses TRBV20-1 and TRBJ1-2; D remains ambiguous. Germline values: CDR1 DFQATT, CDR2 SNEGSKA (reference sequence). V was shortened by 0 bases and J by 3 bases, with 8 bases between the two germline ends. This CDR3 contains 13 residues. This CDR3 is CSARDPEYYGYTF. The CDR3 region has the DNA TGCAGTGCTAGAGATCCAGAGTACTATGGCTACACCTTC.

The chain uses TRBV6-1 and TRBJ2-7; D possibly matches TRBD1 or TRBD2 (5 bases each). V lost 6 bases to trimming and J lost 6 bases, with 18 bases between them. In germline, CDR1 is MNHNS, CDR2 SASEGT. The CDR3 totals 14 residues. This chain's CDR3 is CASSTGTIAFEQYF. The CDR3 nucleotides read TGTGCCAGCAGCACCGGGACCATAGCTTTCGAGCAGTACTTC.

This clonotype came up a few times. This sequence joins TRBV19 and TRBJ1-2; TRBD1 might be the D (6 bases). From germline, CDR1 is LNHDA and CDR2 SQIVND (reference sequence). The length of the CDR3 is 14 residues. Trimming cost V 5 bases and J 6 bases, with 16 bases left between them. In DNA form, the CDR3 reads TGTGCCAGTAGTGCGCGACAGGAGTATCATGGCTACACCTTC. Translating it yields CASSARQEYHGYTF.

Ten or more counts support this clonotype. The rearrangement uses TRBV29-1 and TRBJ2-1, with D perhaps matching TRBD1 (6 bases). CDR1 and CDR2 (germline): SQVTM, ANQGSEA. Trimming shortened V by 1 base and J by 16 bases, and 11 bases separated the two germline ends. The CDR3 runs to 10 residues. CDR3 loop: CSVEGVGAFF. As DNA, the CDR3 is TGCAGCGTTGAAGGTGTGGGGGCCTTCTTC.

The V and J genes are TRBV3-1 and TRBJ2-1, with 12 positions matching TRBD2. CDR1 and CDR2 (germline): LGHDT, YNNKEL (reference sequence). V dropped 7 bases and J dropped 6; count of bases not matched to a gene: 4. The CDR3 is 14 amino acids. This CDR3 reads CASTSSGRGNEQFF. The CDR3 bases are TGTGCCAGCACCTCTAGCGGGAGGGGCAATGAGCAGTTCTTC.

The chain employs TRBV3-1 and TRBJ2-3, with TRBD2 identical over 11 bases. V was pared by 6 bases and J by 7 bases, with 15 bases of the junction left unmatched. The CDR3 contains 17 residues. The germline CDR1 and CDR2 sequences are LGHDT and YNNKEL (reference sequence). The CDR3 region is CASSARDSGRAGNTQYF. CDR3 nucleotides: TGTGCCAGCAGTGCCAGGGATAGCGGGAGGGCCGGAAATACGCAGTATTTT.

In its sample, this clonotype was seen many times. The chain has TRBV24-1 and TRBJ2-1; D remains ambiguous. The V end lost 3 bases, the J end lost 8 bases, and 13 bases lay between the germline ends. CDR1 and CDR2 from the germline V gene are KGHDR and SFDVKD. The CDR3 is 14 residues long. CDR3 in DNA: TGTGCCACCAGTGATCCCCGGACCGTAGATGAGCAGTTCTTC. Protein: CATSDPRTVDEQFF.

This clonotype was observed many times. The chain combines TRBV12-3 or TRBV12-4 with TRBJ2-7; D might be TRBD1 or TRBD2, each matching 5 bases. V gave up 4 bases and J gave up 2 bases, with 9 bases separating them. The CDR3 consists of 13 residues. This chain's CDR3 is CASSSGRTYEQYF. DNA for the CDR3: TGTGCCAGCAGTTCGGGACGGACCTACGAGCAGTACTTC.

This clonotype showed up just a few times. This chain joins TRBV20-1 and TRBJ2-1, with no clear D. Germline lookup yields CDR1 DFQATT and CDR2 SNEGSKA (reference sequence). This CDR3 is 14 amino acids long. V shed 3 bases and J shed 0 bases, with 9 bases lying between them. CDR3 amino acids: CSASTPYSYNEQFF. Written as DNA, the CDR3 is TGCAGTGCTAGCACTCCTTACTCCTACAATGAGCAGTTCTTC.

The chain carries TRBV24-1 and TRBJ2-1; D unresolved. The CDR3 consists of 14 residues. V lost 4 bases to trimming and J lost 2 bases, with 8 bases between them. Germline CDR1 KGHDR, CDR2 SFDVKD. The CDR3 coding sequence is TGTGCCACCAGTGACCCGGTTCCCTACAATGAGCAGTTCTTC. Amino acids: CATSDPVPYNEQFF.

This clonotype has just a few counts. This rearrangement joins TRBV20-1 to TRBJ1-5, with D maybe TRBD1 (6 bases). V was trimmed by 5 bases and J by 0 bases, leaving 11 bases between them. Germline CDR1 reads DFQATT; CDR2 reads SNEGSKA (reference sequence). This CDR3 comprises 14 residues. CDR3 DNA: TGCAGTGCTCGTCAGGGGAATAGCAATCAGCCCCAGCATTTT. This translates into CSARQGNSNQPQHF.

This clonotype has more than one count but fewer than ten. V usage is TRBV25-1 and J usage is TRBJ1-2, with D uncertain. Germline CDR1 is MGHDK and CDR2 is SYGVNS. With 3 bases removed from V and 0 bases from J, the gap between germline ends came to 11 bases. The CDR3 totals 15 residues. Written as DNA, the CDR3 is TGTGCCAGCAGTGAGCCCGGCAGATCTAACTATGGCTACACCTTC. Translated, it gives CASSEPGRSNYGYTF.

This clonotype has more than one count but fewer than ten. The chain recombines TRBV5-1 with TRBJ2-7; D is undetermined. Deletions cut 1 base from V and 5 bases from J, with 10 bases between. Germline lookup yields CDR1 SGHRS and CDR2 YFSETQ. This CDR3 contains 13 residues. The CDR3 DNA follows: TGCGCCAGCAGCTTGAACAGTATGAACGAGCAGTACTTC. This codes for CASSLNSMNEQYF.

J is TRBJ2-7 and V is TRBV14, with 9 positions matching TRBD2. The CDR3 runs 17 residues. Germline trimming cut 4 bases from V and 3 bases from J; bases unmatched to any gene: 13. Germline assignment: CDR1 SGHDN and CDR2 FVKESK. The CDR3 region is CASSRYFSGSKGYEQYF. The DNA for the CDR3 is TGTGCCAGCAGCCGATACTTTAGCGGGAGTAAGGGCTACGAGCAGTACTTC.

A few counts support this clonotype. This sequence joins TRBV20-1 and TRBJ1-4; unclear D gene. Germline V gene lookup returns CDR1 DFQATT and CDR2 SNEGSKA (reference sequence). V lost 5 bases and J 4 bases, leaving 17 bases between the germline ends. The CDR3 extends over 15 amino acids. The CDR3 DNA reads TGCAGTGCTCCTGTTCCCGGACCGCTTAATGAAAAACTGTTTTTT. This encodes CSAPVPGPLNEKLFF.

The chain carries TRBV9 and TRBJ1-4; D is uncertain. The CDR3 is 11 residues long. Trimming left V 3 bases short and J 12 bases short, with 9 bases between. Per the germline V gene, CDR1 is SGDLS and CDR2 is YYNGEE. This chain's CDR3 is CASSGGLELFF. The CDR3, as DNA: TGTGCCAGCAGCGGCGGACTAGAACTGTTTTTT.

V and J are TRBV20-1 and TRBJ2-5, with 7 bases that match TRBD1. The germline gives CDR1 DFQATT, CDR2 SNEGSKA (reference sequence). The V gene end was trimmed by 3 bases and the J gene end by 4 bases; junction bases not matched to a gene: 2. The CDR3 consists of 12 residues. This CDR3 is CSARTGTETQYF. Written as DNA, the CDR3 is TGCAGTGCTAGGACAGGGACAGAGACCCAGTACTTC.

The gene calls are TRBV12-3 or TRBV12-4 and TRBJ2-5; 14 bases align to TRBD2. The CDR3 covers 16 residues. Germline trimming cut 7 bases from V and 5 bases from J; bases unmatched to any gene: 9. DNA of the CDR3: TGTGCCAGCAACGGCGGACTAGCGGGAGGAAGGGAGACCCAGTACTTC. Translated: CASNGGLAGGRETQYF.

CDR3 sequence: CASSPPPTGPSSPLHF. The CDR3 nucleotides read TGTGCCAGCAGCCCGCCCCCGACAGGCCCAAGCTCACCCCTCCACTTT. The chain employs TRBV7-8 and TRBJ1-6; a possible D gene is TRBD1 (6 bases). CDR3 size: 16 residues. The germline V gene encodes CDR1 SGHVS and CDR2 FQNEAQ. Trimming took off 5 bases at V and 10 bases at J, with 21 bases between the two ends.

This clonotype came up a few times. The chain couples TRBV4-1 to TRBJ2-2; TRBD2 matches 14 bases. CDR3 length: 17 amino acids. V shed 3 bases, J shed 6 bases, and the junction held 6 bases outside the gene matches. Germline-derived CDR1 and CDR2 are MGHRA and YSYEKL. The CDR3: CASSHFRLAGGPGELFF. The CDR3 nucleotides read TGCGCCAGCAGCCACTTTCGACTAGCGGGGGGGCCCGGGGAGCTGTTTTTT.

V gene TRBV9 combines with J gene TRBJ2-1; TRBD2 matches at 8 bases. The V gene's germline CDR1 is SGDLS and CDR2 YYNGEE. The CDR3 length is 16 residues. Trimming took 0 bases from V and 7 from J; bases not matched to a gene: 9. CDR3 sequence: CASSVAGGPVRNEQFF. As DNA, the CDR3 is TGTGCCAGCAGCGTAGCGGGAGGGCCGGTTAGAAATGAGCAGTTCTTC.

The CDR3 here is CASSLGTWSSYEQYF. The CDR3 DNA reads as TGTGCCAGCAGCTTGGGTACGTGGAGCTCCTACGAGCAGTACTTC. The gene calls are TRBV5-6 and TRBJ2-7; no clear D gene. Trimming took 0 bases from V and 0 from J, leaving 10 bases between them. CDR1 and CDR2 (germline): SGHDT, YYEEEE. The length of the CDR3 is 15 residues.

The chain links TRBV7-2 to TRBJ2-7, with D possibly called TRBD1 or TRBD2 (6 bases each). CDR3 length: 14 amino acids. V was clipped by 2 bases and J by 4 bases, with 12 bases between them. CDR1 is SGHTA, CDR2 FQGNSA, per germline. The CDR3 is CASSLIRGGYEQYF. The DNA for the CDR3 is TGTGCCAGCAGCTTAATCAGGGGAGGTTACGAGCAGTACTTC.

In its sample, this clonotype was seen a few times. The gene calls are TRBV11-1 and TRBJ2-2, with 7 bases fitting TRBD1. There are 14 residues in the CDR3. The junction had 7 bases not matched to a gene; V was cut back by 6 bases and J by 6 bases. The germline V gene encodes CDR1 SGHAT and CDR2 FQDESV (reference sequence). The CDR3 region has the DNA TGTGCCAGCAGACCGCGACAGGGCCCCGGGGAGCTGTTTTTT. It encodes CASRPRQGPGELFF.

In its sample, this clonotype was seen a few times. This chain joins TRBV27 and TRBJ1-2; D remains unclear. The CDR3 has 15 amino acids. Germline-derived CDR1 and CDR2 are MNHEY and SMNVEV (reference sequence). Trimming left V 0 bases short and J 1 base short, with 9 bases between. This chain's CDR3 is CASSLSPRFNYGYTF. The CDR3 DNA sequence: TGTGCCAGCAGTTTATCGCCCAGGTTTAACTATGGCTACACCTTC.

The rearrangement joins TRBV5-1 to TRBJ2-2; 10 nucleotides agree with TRBD2. Germline lookup yields CDR1 SGHRS and CDR2 YFSETQ. This CDR3 comprises 16 residues. V was pared by 0 bases and J by 5 bases, with 4 bases of the junction left unmatched. The CDR3 spells CASSLVIAGGTGELFF. The CDR3 DNA is TGCGCCAGCAGCTTGGTGATAGCGGGAGGAACCGGGGAGCTGTTTTTT.

This clonotype was counted only a few times. The J gene is TRBJ2-7, the V gene TRBV18; maybe TRBD1 (6 bases). The germline CDR1 and CDR2 sequences are KGHSH and LQKENI. The CDR3 spans 14 residues. With 2 bases removed from V and 3 bases from J, the gap between germline ends came to 11 bases. The CDR3, as DNA: TGTGCCAGCTCACCAGAGGCAGGGGACTACGAGCAGTACTTC. Its protein product is CASSPEAGDYEQYF.

This chain links TRBV9 with TRBJ1-3; possible D gene TRBD1, 5 bases. Germline V gives CDR1 SGDLS, CDR2 YYNGEE. Trimming removed 0 bases from V and 0 bases from J, with 10 bases in between. The CDR3 extends over 16 amino acids. The CDR3 reads CASSVGAGSSGNTIYF. Written as DNA, the CDR3 is TGTGCCAGCAGCGTAGGGGCAGGGAGCTCTGGAAACACCATATATTTT.